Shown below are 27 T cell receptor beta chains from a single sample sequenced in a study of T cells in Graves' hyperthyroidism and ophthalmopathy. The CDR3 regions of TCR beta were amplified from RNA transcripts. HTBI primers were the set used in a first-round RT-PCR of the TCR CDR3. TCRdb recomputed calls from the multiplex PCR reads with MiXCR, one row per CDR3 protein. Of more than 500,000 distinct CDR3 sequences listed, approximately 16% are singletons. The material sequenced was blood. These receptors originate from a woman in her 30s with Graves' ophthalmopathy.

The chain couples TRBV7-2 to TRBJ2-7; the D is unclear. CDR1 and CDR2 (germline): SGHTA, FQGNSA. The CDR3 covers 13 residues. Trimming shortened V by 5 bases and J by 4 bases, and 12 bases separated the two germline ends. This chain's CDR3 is CASSQDKWYEQYF. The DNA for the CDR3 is TGTGCCAGCAGCCAAGATAAGTGGTACGAGCAGTACTTC.

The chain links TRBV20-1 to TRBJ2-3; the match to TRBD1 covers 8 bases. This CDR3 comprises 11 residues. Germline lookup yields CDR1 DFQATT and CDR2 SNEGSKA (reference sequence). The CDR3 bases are TGCGGGGGACAGGAGACAGATACGCAGTATTTT. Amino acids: CGGQETDTQYF.

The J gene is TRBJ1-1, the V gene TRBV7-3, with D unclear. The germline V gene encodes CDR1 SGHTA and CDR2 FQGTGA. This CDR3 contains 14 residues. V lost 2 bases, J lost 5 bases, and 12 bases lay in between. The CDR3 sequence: CASSLVMGLTEAFF. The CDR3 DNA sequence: TGTGCCAGCAGCTTAGTCATGGGTTTGACTGAAGCTTTCTTT.

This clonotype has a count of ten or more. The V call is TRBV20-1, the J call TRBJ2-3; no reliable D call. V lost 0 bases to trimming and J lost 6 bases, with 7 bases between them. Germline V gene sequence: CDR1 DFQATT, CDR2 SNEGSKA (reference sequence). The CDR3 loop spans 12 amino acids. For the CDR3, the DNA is TGCAGTGCTAGAGATCGTGAGGATACGCAGTATTTT. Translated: CSARDREDTQYF.

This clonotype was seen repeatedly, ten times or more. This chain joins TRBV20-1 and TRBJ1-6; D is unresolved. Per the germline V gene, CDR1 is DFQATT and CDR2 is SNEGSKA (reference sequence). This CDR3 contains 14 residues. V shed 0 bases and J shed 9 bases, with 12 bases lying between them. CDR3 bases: TGCAGTGCTAGAGATTGGGAGCCCGGTTCACCCCTCCACTTT. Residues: CSARDWEPGSPLHF.

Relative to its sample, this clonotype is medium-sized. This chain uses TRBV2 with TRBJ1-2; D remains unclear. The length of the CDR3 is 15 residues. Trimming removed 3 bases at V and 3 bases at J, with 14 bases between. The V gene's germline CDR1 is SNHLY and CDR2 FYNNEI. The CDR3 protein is CASSDFFYSDYGYTF. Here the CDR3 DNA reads TGTGCCAGCAGTGATTTTTTTTACAGCGACTATGGCTACACCTTC.

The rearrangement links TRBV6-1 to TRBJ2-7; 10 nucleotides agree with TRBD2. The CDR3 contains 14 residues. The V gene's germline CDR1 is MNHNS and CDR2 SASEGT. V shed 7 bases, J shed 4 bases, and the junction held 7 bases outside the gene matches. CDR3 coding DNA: TGTGCCAGCACCCAAGCGGGAGGGACTTACGAGCAGTACTTC. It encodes CASTQAGGTYEQYF.

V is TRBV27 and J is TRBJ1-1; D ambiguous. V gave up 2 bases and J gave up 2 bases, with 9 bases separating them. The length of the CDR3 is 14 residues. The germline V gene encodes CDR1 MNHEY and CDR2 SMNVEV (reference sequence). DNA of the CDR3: TGTGCCAGCAGTTTAAAGGAGCCCAACACTGAAGCTTTCTTT. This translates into CASSLKEPNTEAFF.

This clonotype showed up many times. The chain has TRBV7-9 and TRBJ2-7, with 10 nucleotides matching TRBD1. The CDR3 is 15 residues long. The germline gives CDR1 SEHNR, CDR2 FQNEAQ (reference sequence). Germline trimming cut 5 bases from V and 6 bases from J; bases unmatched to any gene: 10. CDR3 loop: CASSRWGQGSSEQYF. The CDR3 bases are TGTGCCAGCAGCCGATGGGGACAGGGGTCGTCCGAGCAGTACTTC.

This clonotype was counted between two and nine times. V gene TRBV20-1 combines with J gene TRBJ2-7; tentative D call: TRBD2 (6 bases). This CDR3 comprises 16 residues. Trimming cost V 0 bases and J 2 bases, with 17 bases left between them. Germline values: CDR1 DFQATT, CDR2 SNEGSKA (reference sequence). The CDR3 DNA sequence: TGCAGTGCTAGAGATCTTCTGCGGGGAGAGGCCTACGAGCAGTACTTC. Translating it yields CSARDLLRGEAYEQYF.

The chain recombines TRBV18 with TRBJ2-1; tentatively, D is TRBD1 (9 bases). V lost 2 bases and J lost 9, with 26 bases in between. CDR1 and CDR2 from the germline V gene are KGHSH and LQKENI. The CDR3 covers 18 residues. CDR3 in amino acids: CASSPWTGASGSTPEQFF. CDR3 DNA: TGTGCCAGCTCACCATGGACAGGGGCAAGCGGGAGTACTCCTGAGCAGTTCTTC.

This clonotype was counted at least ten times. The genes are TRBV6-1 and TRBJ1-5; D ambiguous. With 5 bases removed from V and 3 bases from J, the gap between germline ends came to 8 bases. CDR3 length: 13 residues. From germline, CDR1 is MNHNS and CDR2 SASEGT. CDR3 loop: CASSSTNNQPQHF. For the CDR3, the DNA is TGTGCCAGCAGTTCCACGAACAATCAGCCCCAGCATTTT.

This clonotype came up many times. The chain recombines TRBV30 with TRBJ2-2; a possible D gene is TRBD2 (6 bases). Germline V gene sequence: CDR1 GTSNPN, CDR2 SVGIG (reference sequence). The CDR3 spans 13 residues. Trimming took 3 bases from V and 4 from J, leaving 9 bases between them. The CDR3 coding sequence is TGTGCCTGGAGGTGGGGGGTCACCGGGGAGCTGTTTTTT. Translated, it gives CAWRWGVTGELFF.

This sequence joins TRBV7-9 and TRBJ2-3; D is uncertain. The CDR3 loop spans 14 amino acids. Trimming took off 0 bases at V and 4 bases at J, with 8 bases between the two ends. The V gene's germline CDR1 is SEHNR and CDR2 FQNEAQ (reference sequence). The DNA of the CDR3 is TGTGCCAGCAGCTTAGCAACCGTGGCAGATACGCAGTATTTT. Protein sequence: CASSLATVADTQYF.

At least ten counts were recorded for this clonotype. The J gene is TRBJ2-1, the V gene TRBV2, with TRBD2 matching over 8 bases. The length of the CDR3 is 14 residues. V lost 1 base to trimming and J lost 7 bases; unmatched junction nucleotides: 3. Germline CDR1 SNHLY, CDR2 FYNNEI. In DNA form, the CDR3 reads TGTGCCAGCAGTGAAGGTAGCGGGGCAAATGAGCAGTTCTTC. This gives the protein CASSEGSGANEQFF. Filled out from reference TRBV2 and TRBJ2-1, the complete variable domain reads EPEVTQTPSHQVTQMGQEVILRCVPISNHLYFYWYRQILGQKVEFLVSFYNNEISEKSEIFDDQFSVERPDGSNFTLKIRSTKLEDSAMYFCASSEGSGANEQFFGPGTRLTVL.

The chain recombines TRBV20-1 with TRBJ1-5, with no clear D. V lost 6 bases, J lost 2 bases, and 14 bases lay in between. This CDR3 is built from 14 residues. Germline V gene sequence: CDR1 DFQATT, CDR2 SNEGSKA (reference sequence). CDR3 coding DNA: TGCAGTGCCTTGACCGAGCTAGGCAATCAGCCCCAGCATTTT. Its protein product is CSALTELGNQPQHF.

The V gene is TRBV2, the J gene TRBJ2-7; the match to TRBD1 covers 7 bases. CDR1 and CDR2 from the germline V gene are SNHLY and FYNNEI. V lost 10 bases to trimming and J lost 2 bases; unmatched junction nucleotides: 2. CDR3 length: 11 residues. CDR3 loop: CAMGTAYEQYF. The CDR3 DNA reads TGTGCCATGGGGACAGCCTACGAGCAGTACTTC.

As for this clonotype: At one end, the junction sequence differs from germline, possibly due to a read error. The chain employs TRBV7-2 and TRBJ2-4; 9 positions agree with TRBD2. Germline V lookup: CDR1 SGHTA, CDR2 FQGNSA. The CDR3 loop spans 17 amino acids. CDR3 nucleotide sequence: TGCGCCAGCAGCCAATTGGGATCTAGCGGGAACAAAAACATTCAGTACTTC. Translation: CASSQLGSSGNKNIQYF.

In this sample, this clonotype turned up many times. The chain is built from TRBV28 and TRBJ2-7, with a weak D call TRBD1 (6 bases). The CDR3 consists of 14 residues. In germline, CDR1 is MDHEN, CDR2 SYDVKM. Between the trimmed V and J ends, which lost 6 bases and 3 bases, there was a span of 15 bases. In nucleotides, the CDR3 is TGTGCCAGCAGCCCCCCGGACAGCGGCTACGAGCAGTACTTC. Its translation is CASSPPDSGYEQYF.

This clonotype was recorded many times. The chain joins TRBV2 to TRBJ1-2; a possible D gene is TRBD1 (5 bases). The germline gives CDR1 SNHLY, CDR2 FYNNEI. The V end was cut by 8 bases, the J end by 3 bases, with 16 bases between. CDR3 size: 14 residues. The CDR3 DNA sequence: TGTGCCAGCCTAGGGTGGGGCGCAGACTATGGCTACACCTTC. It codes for CASLGWGADYGYTF.

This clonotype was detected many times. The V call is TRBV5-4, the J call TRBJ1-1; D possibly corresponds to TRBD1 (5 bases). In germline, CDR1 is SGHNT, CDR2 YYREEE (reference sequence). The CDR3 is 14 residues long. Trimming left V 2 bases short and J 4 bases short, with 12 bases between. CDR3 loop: CASSFGGVGTEAFF. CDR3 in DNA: TGTGCCAGCAGCTTTGGGGGAGTCGGCACTGAAGCTTTCTTT.

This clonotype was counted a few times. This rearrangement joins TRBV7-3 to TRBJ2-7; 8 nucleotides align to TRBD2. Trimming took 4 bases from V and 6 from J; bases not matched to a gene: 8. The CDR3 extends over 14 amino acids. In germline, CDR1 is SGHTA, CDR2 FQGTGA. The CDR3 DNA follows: TGTGCCAGCAGCTCGGGACTAGTAGAAGGCGAGCAGTACTTC. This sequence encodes CASSSGLVEGEQYF.

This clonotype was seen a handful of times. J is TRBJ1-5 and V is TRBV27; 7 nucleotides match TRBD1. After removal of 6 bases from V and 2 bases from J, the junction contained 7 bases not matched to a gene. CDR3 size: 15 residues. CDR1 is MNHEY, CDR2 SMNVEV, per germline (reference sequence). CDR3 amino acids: CASSPTGRGNQPQHF. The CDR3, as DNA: TGTGCCAGCAGCCCGACAGGGAGGGGCAATCAGCCCCAGCATTTT.

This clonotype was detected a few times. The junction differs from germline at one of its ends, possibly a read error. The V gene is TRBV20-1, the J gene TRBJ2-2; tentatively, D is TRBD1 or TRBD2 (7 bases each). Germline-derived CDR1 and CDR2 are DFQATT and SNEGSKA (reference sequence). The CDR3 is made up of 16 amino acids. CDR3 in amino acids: CSARSPRDRLTREVFF. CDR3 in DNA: TGCAGTGCTAGATCACCCCGGGACAGACTTACCCGGGAGGTGTTTTTT.

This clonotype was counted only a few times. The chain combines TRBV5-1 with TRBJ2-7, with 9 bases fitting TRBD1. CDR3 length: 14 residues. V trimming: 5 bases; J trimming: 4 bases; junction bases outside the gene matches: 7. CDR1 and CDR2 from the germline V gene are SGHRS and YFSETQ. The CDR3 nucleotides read TGCGCCAGCAGACCGCGGGACAGGGAATACGAGCAGTACTTC. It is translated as CASRPRDREYEQYF.

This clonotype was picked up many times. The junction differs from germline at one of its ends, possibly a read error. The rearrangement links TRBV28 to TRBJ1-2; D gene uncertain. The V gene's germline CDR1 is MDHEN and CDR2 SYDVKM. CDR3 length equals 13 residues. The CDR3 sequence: CASSFLPDYGNTF. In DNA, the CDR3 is TGTGCCAGCAGTTTCCTGCCGGACTATGGCAACACCTTC.

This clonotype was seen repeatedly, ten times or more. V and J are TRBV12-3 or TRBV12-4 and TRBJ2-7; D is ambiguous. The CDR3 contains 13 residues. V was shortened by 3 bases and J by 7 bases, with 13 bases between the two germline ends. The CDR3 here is CASSFGWFEEQYF. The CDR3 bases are TGTGCCAGCAGTTTCGGATGGTTCGAGGAGCAGTACTTC.